These 11 T cell receptor beta chains originate from one sample sequenced in a study of blood T cell repertoires in COVID-19 (dated by TCRdb to the early 2020s). The library was prepared using the immunoSEQ multiplex PCR assay. Drawn from immuneACCESS, this table holds only the in-frame rearrangements with V and J called that TCRdb kept. Clones are partly lost; checked studies trace under half to an unresolved V gene and leave the rest unexplained. The sample includes roughly 150,000 clones, with roughly 88% observed a single time. Roughly 5.3% of the sample rests with the top ten. Sequenced: peripheral blood. The receptor set was obtained from a man younger than 35 with COVID-19, enrolled during active disease.

The rearrangement joins TRBV12-5 to TRBJ2-5; possibly TRBD1 for D (5 bases). CDR3 length: 14 residues. Trimming removed 6 bases from V and 4 bases from J, with 15 bases in between. Germline-derived CDR1 and CDR2 are LGHNT and FRNRAP. The CDR3: CASGRSGMRETQYF. The CDR3 nucleotides are TGTGCTAGTGGCCGTTCAGGGATGCGAGAGACCCAGTACTTC.

The rearrangement uses TRBV2 and TRBJ2-3; unclear D gene. This CDR3 comprises 12 residues. V lost 8 bases and J 5 bases, leaving 11 bases between the germline ends. The germline V gene has CDR1 SNHLY and CDR2 FYNNEI. This CDR3 reads CASSQSGDTQYF. CDR3 nucleotides: TGTGCCAGCTCTCAGTCAGGAGATACGCAGTATTTT. Filled out from reference TRBV2 and TRBJ2-3, the complete variable domain reads EPEVTQTPSHQVTQMGQEVILRCVPISNHLYFYWYRQILGQKVEFLVSFYNNEISEKSEIFDDQFSVERPDGSNFTLKIRSTKLEDSAMYFCASSQSGDTQYFGPGTRLTVL.

This clone was detected once. V is TRBV6-6 and J is TRBJ1-5; D is unresolved. Germline V gene sequence: CDR1 MNHNY, CDR2 SVGAGI (reference sequence). The V end lost 7 bases, the J end lost 0 bases, and 10 bases lay between the germline ends. The CDR3 is made up of 14 amino acids. CDR3 sequence: CASTSDYSNQPQHF. The DNA of the CDR3 is TGTGCCAGCACCAGTGATTATAGCAATCAGCCCCAGCATTTT.

The chain carries TRBV6-5 and TRBJ1-5; 11 bases agree with TRBD1. Unmatched junction bases numbered 6, after V lost 6 bases and J lost 5 bases. Germline lookup yields CDR1 MNHEY and CDR2 SVGAGI. The CDR3 has 15 residues. The CDR3 region has the DNA TGTGCCAGCAGCGTGGACAGGGGGCAAGATCAGCCCCAGCATTTT. Its translation is CASSVDRGQDQPQHF.

The V call is TRBV11-2, the J call TRBJ1-1; D remains ambiguous. Germline V gives CDR1 SGHAT, CDR2 FQNNGV. The CDR3 length is 12 residues. V was shortened by 3 bases and J by 6 bases, with 8 bases between the two germline ends. The CDR3 DNA sequence: TGTGCCAGCAGCTTGCGGACTGCTGAAGCTTTCTTT. As protein: CASSLRTAEAFF.

A few counts support this clone. The chain joins TRBV11-2 to TRBJ2-7; D possibly corresponds to TRBD2 (6 bases). This CDR3 region has 15 residues. V was pared by 4 bases and J by 3 bases, with 16 bases between. The germline CDR1 and CDR2 sequences are SGHAT and FQNNGV. The CDR3 loop reads CASSSPTGTGYEQYF. The CDR3 DNA follows: TGTGCCAGCAGCTCACCAACCGGGACTGGCTACGAGCAGTACTTC.

This sequence joins TRBV27 and TRBJ2-5, with no clear D. Trimming removed 2 bases from V and 4 bases from J, with 8 bases in between. This CDR3 has 13 amino acids. CDR1 and CDR2 from the germline V gene are MNHEY and SMNVEV (reference sequence). The CDR3, as DNA: TGTGCCAGCAGTTTAATGAGAGGAGAGACCCAGTACTTC. Translated: CASSLMRGETQYF.

This clone is a singleton in its sample. V gene TRBV18 combines with J gene TRBJ1-2, with 8 bases that match TRBD1. The germline gives CDR1 KGHSH, CDR2 LQKENI. The V gene end was trimmed by 3 bases and the J gene end by 5 bases; junction bases not matched to a gene: 5. CDR3 length: 14 residues. The CDR3 protein is CASSPDRVQYGYTF. CDR3 nucleotide sequence: TGTGCCAGCTCACCGGACAGGGTTCAGTATGGCTACACCTTC.

This clone was observed once. A read error may explain this, as a much larger clone is one base away. This CDR3 is also generated by other DNA sequences in the sample. This chain links TRBV11-2 with TRBJ1-1; D might be TRBD1 (5 bases). Trimming took 0 bases from V and 5 from J, leaving 7 bases between them. The CDR3 contains 13 residues. Germline CDR1 SGHAT, CDR2 FQNNGV. This chain's CDR3 is CASSLDRDTEAFF. CDR3 DNA: TGTGCCAGCAGCTTAGACAGGGATACTGAAGCTTTCTTT.

This chain joins TRBV5-4 and TRBJ2-1; 16 bases line up with TRBD2. Germline V gives CDR1 SGHNT, CDR2 YYREEE (reference sequence). The J segment lost 6 bases and the V segment lost 3 bases, leaving 6 bases of the junction unmatched. The CDR3 is 17 residues long. The CDR3 sequence is CASSSGLAGGSGNEQFF. In DNA, the CDR3 is TGTGCCAGCAGCTCGGGACTAGCGGGAGGGAGTGGCAATGAGCAGTTCTTC.

V and J are TRBV9 and TRBJ2-7, with D perhaps matching TRBD1 (6 bases). Germline V gene lookup returns CDR1 SGDLS and CDR2 YYNGEE. The CDR3 length is 15 residues. Deletions cut 5 bases from V and 3 bases from J, with 18 bases between. The CDR3 is CASSAQAGENYEQYF. In DNA, the CDR3 is TGTGCCAGCAGTGCTCAGGCAGGGGAAAACTACGAGCAGTACTTC.